One sample yielded the 4 T cell receptor beta chains listed below, sequenced in a study of blood T cell repertoires in COVID-19. This table comes from immunoSEQ multiplex PCR, and its TCRdb copy is limited to in-frame clones, with some not included. The data contain about 260,000 clones, roughly 87% of them singletons. Input material: peripheral blood. The receptors shown here come from a woman aged 50 to 60 who had recovered from COVID-19.

This chain uses TRBV9 with TRBJ2-4; 11 bases map to TRBD1. The CDR3 totals 16 residues. Losses at the gene ends were 3 bases for V and 8 bases for J; bases not matched to a gene: 10. Germline CDR1 SGDLS, CDR2 YYNGEE. The CDR3 reads CASSAGQGAFMDIQYF. DNA for the CDR3: TGTGCCAGCAGCGCCGGACAGGGGGCTTTCATGGACATTCAGTACTTC. The variable domain in full, with the rest retrieved from reference TRBV9 and TRBJ2-4, is DSGVTQTPKHLITATGQRVTLRCSPRSGDLSVYWYQQSLDQGLQFLIQYYNGEERAKGNILERFSAQQFPDLHSELNLSSLELGDSALYFCASSAGQGAFMDIQYFGAGTRLSVL.

The chain uses TRBV4-1 and TRBJ2-2; 8 bases are shared with TRBD1. The CDR3 sequence is 14 residues long. V was clipped by 1 base and J by 6 bases; unmatched bases: 1. CDR1 and CDR2 from the germline V gene are MGHRA and YSYEKL. CDR3 in amino acids: CASSQAGGSGELFF. DNA of the CDR3: TGCGCCAGCAGCCAAGCAGGGGGCTCCGGGGAGCTGTTTTTT.

V is TRBV6-1 and J is TRBJ2-5; D unclear. Trimming pared 2 bases from V and 5 bases from J, leaving 18 bases between. Germline V gene lookup returns CDR1 MNHNS and CDR2 SASEGT. This CDR3 has 16 residues. The CDR3 DNA sequence: TGTGCCAGCAGTGAATCGGCGGTTGTTTTCATTGAGACCCAGTACTTC. It encodes CASSESAVVFIETQYF.

This clone showed up many times. V and J are TRBV6-5 and TRBJ1-3; D perhaps matches TRBD1 (6 bases). The CDR3 has 14 amino acids. The V gene's germline CDR1 is MNHEY and CDR2 SVGAGI. Trimming removed 7 bases from V and 4 bases from J, with 14 bases in between. This CDR3 reads CASTRGGPGNTIYF. The DNA for the CDR3 is TGTGCCAGCACCCGGGGGGGGCCCGGAAACACCATATATTTT.